Here is one T cell receptor beta chain with its context. This record comes from a study of cytomegalovirus exposure and HLA in healthy donors. Germline CDR1 and CDR2: LGHNA and YSLEER. There are 18 residues in the CDR3. V was trimmed by 0 bases and J by 0 bases, leaving 15 bases between them. With 60 Vbeta and 13 Jbeta primers, the PCR was carried out. TCRdb's table, derived via immunoSEQ multiplex PCR, lists solely in-frame clones and lacks some. Of about 140,000 clones in the sample, almost 85% are singletons; the top ten hold approximately 2%. The V call is TRBV4-3, the J call TRBJ1-3, with D tentatively TRBD1 (6 bases). This TCR was recovered from a woman between 40 and 50 years old in good health and CMV-seronegative. Specimen: PBMCs. CDR3 region: CASSQDTRGSLSGNTIYF. The CDR3 DNA follows: TGCGCCAGCAGCCAAGACACTAGGGGGTCCCTCTCTGGAAACACCATATATTTT.